One and the same sample provided the 29 T cell receptor beta chains below, sequenced in a study of cytomegalovirus exposure and HLA in healthy donors. The PCR contained 60 Vbeta and 13 Jbeta primers. Measured with immunoSEQ multiplex PCR; TCRdb has only the in-frame clones, and not every one. The table has 90,000 to 150,000 clones, about three fifths seen once. The sequencing input was PBMCs. These receptors all stem from a man aged 40-49 years in good health and CMV-seropositive.

V is TRBV7-3 and J is TRBJ2-1; 10 bases line up with TRBD2. Losses at the gene ends were 5 bases for V and 5 bases for J; bases not matched to a gene: 6. CDR3 length: 15 residues. Germline-derived CDR1 and CDR2 are SGHTA and FQGTGA. Here the CDR3 reads CASSKGLAVDNEQFF. The CDR3 coding sequence is TGTGCCAGCAGCAAAGGACTAGCGGTCGACAATGAGCAGTTCTTC.

J is TRBJ1-2 and V is TRBV19; tentatively, D is TRBD1 (6 bases). V was shortened by 6 bases and J by 4 bases, with 18 bases between the two germline ends. This CDR3 is built from 15 residues. Germline V gene sequence: CDR1 LNHDA, CDR2 SQIVND (reference sequence). The DNA of the CDR3 is TGTGCCAGTAGGTCCCGAGGGGGTCGTGGCTATGGCTACACCTTC. It specifies CASRSRGGRGYGYTF. The whole variable domain, filled in from reference TRBV19 and TRBJ1-2, reads DGGITQSPKYLFRKEGQNVTLSCEQNLNHDAMYWYRQDPGQGLRLIYYSQIVNDFQKGDIAEGYSVSREKKESFPLTVTSAQKNPTAFYLCASRSRGGRGYGYTFGSGTRLTVV.

J is TRBJ2-7 and V is TRBV7-9; the D gene is possibly TRBD2 (6 bases). Germline values: CDR1 SEHNR, CDR2 FQNEAQ (reference sequence). V lost 2 bases, J lost 1 base, and 9 bases lay in between. The CDR3 spans 14 residues. CDR3 region: CASSLSGASYEQYF. In DNA, the CDR3 is TGTGCCAGCAGCTTATCGGGAGCGTCCTACGAGCAGTACTTC.

The V and J genes are TRBV25-1 and TRBJ2-7, with TRBD1 identical over 7 bases. CDR1 and CDR2 (germline): MGHDK, SYGVNS. The junction had 3 bases not matched to a gene; V was cut back by 5 bases and J by 5 bases. The CDR3 sequence is 12 residues long. The chain's CDR3 is CASSQTGNEQYF. The CDR3 DNA follows: TGTGCCAGCAGTCAGACAGGGAACGAGCAGTACTTC.

A few counts support this clone. This sequence joins TRBV6-1 and TRBJ2-7, with D possibly matching TRBD2 (7 bases). Germline CDR1 is MNHNS and CDR2 is SASEGT. Trimming left V 5 bases short and J 2 bases short, with 10 bases between. The CDR3 runs to 13 residues. The CDR3 DNA reads TGTGCCAGCAGTCGGGGGGCCACCTACGAGCAGTACTTC. Translating it yields CASSRGATYEQYF.

V is TRBV6-6 and J is TRBJ1-1; 7 bases are a match to TRBD1. The CDR3 covers 15 residues. V lost 8 bases to trimming and J lost 4 bases; unmatched junction nucleotides: 13. Germline CDR1 is MNHNY and CDR2 is SVGAGI (reference sequence). The CDR3 DNA follows: TGTGCCAGCGGCCGATCACAGGGGAGCGGCACTGAAGCTTTCTTT. As protein: CASGRSQGSGTEAFF.

In this sample, this clone turned up a few times. The CDR3 coding sequence is TGTGCTAGTGGTTCACCCGTGCCAAAGGGGGGGCGTAGCAACTATGGCTACACCTTC. Translating it yields CASGSPVPKGGRSNYGYTF. The rearrangement uses TRBV12-5 and TRBJ1-2; possibly TRBD1 for D (6 bases). Looked up from germline, CDR1 is LGHNT and CDR2 is FRNRAP. The CDR3 extends over 19 amino acids. V gave up 4 bases and J gave up 2 bases, with 26 bases separating them.

In this sample, this clone turned up once. The V call is TRBV6-5, the J call TRBJ2-3; the match to TRBD2 covers 7 bases. The CDR3 length is 16 residues. The V gene's germline CDR1 is MNHEY and CDR2 SVGAGI. V lost 2 bases, J lost 6 bases, and 11 bases stayed unmatched. The CDR3 spells CASSYQDGGIGDTQYF. CDR3 nucleotide sequence: TGTGCCAGCAGTTACCAGGACGGGGGGATCGGTGATACGCAGTATTTT.

The rearrangement links TRBV4-1 to TRBJ2-3; the match to TRBD1 covers 7 bases. The CDR3 length is 16 residues. With V trimmed by 2 bases and J by 5 bases, 10 bases remained unmatched. Germline V lookup: CDR1 MGHRA, CDR2 YSYEKL. CDR3 loop: CASSQKVGTALDTQYF. CDR3 nucleotide sequence: TGCGCCAGCAGCCAAAAGGTCGGGACAGCCCTAGATACGCAGTATTTT.

This clone was seen only a few times. The chain recombines TRBV28 with TRBJ1-5; 9 positions match TRBD1. CDR3 length: 14 amino acids. Looked up from germline, CDR1 is MDHEN and CDR2 is SYDVKM. V shed 3 bases and J 4 bases; nucleotides not matched to a gene: 1. The CDR3 sequence: CASSFGTGNQPQHF. The CDR3 DNA is TGTGCCAGCAGTTTTGGGACAGGGAATCAGCCCCAGCATTTT.

This chain uses TRBV7-2 with TRBJ2-7; 9 bases match TRBD2. This CDR3 spans 17 amino acids. CDR1 SGHTA and CDR2 FQGNSA come from the germline V gene. V shed 2 bases and J 2 bases; nucleotides not matched to a gene: 10. As DNA, the CDR3 is TGTGCCAGCAGCTTAAGGGGAGGGCGGGGGGGCACCTACGAGCAGTACTTC. Its protein product is CASSLRGGRGGTYEQYF.

The chain is built from TRBV2 and TRBJ2-3; TRBD2 agrees at 15 bases. The V gene end was trimmed by 5 bases and the J gene end by 1 base; junction bases not matched to a gene: 13. The CDR3 extends over 20 amino acids. In germline, CDR1 is SNHLY, CDR2 FYNNEI. CDR3 sequence reads: CASSTPFGTSGGSGTDTQYF. Written as DNA, the CDR3 is TGTGCCAGCAGTACCCCCTTCGGGACTAGCGGGGGGTCTGGCACAGATACGCAGTATTTT.

The gene calls are TRBV5-4 and TRBJ2-2; no clear D. The V gene's germline CDR1 is SGHNT and CDR2 YYREEE (reference sequence). V was pared by 0 bases and J by 1 base, with 4 bases between. This CDR3 contains 14 residues. The CDR3 nucleotides read TGTGCCAGCAGCTTGGGAGGGAACACCGGGGAGCTGTTTTTT. Amino acid sequence: CASSLGGNTGELFF.

With respect to this clone: At the DNA level, this CDR3 is encoded by other sequences in the same sample as well. DNA for the CDR3: TGTGCCAGCAGCCGAGGACAGGAGCGTGAAAAACTGTTTTTT. This sequence encodes CASSRGQEREKLFF. This sequence joins TRBV28 and TRBJ1-4, with 7 positions matching TRBD1. With V trimmed by 6 bases and J by 7 bases, 8 bases remained unmatched. This CDR3 spans 14 amino acids. Germline CDR1 MDHEN, CDR2 SYDVKM.

This clone came up a few times. The chain uses TRBV6-1 and TRBJ2-7, with 7 bases lining up with TRBD2. The CDR3 length is 14 residues. Per the germline V gene, CDR1 is MNHNS and CDR2 is SASEGT. With 5 bases clipped from V and 0 bases from J, the junction kept 4 bases outside the gene matches. CDR3 nucleotides: TGTGCCAGCAGTAATCGGGGGGACTCCTACGAGCAGTACTTC. Translated, it gives CASSNRGDSYEQYF.

V is TRBV2 and J is TRBJ2-7; 11 bases match TRBD1. The CDR3 is 14 amino acids. Germline CDR1 is SNHLY and CDR2 is FYNNEI. V gave up 7 bases and J gave up 5 bases; unmatched junction bases: 7. The CDR3 reads CASNFGQGADEQYF. The CDR3 DNA is TGTGCCAGCAACTTTGGACAGGGGGCGGACGAGCAGTACTTC.

The rearrangement uses TRBV7-9 and TRBJ2-5; D is perhaps TRBD1 (5 bases). Per the germline V gene, CDR1 is SEHNR and CDR2 is FQNEAQ (reference sequence). V shed 6 bases and J shed 2 bases, with 13 bases lying between them. This CDR3 is built from 14 residues. The CDR3 sequence: CASSQSGLQETQYF. CDR3 nucleotide sequence: TGTGCCAGCAGTCAGTCAGGGCTGCAAGAGACCCAGTACTTC.

The gene calls are TRBV7-3 and TRBJ2-7; 7 bases line up with TRBD2. This CDR3 has 15 amino acids. V trimming: 1 base; J trimming: 0 bases; junction bases outside the gene matches: 3. The germline V gene encodes CDR1 SGHTA and CDR2 FQGTGA. CDR3 loop: CASSLSGGDSYEQYF. The CDR3 DNA reads as TGTGCCAGCAGCTTAAGTGGGGGGGACTCCTACGAGCAGTACTTC.

The sample holds a few counts of this clone. DNA for the CDR3: TGTGCCAGCAGCCCAGCCGGGCGGGCTCTTTGGTTCTTC. Translation gives CASSPAGRALWFF. J is TRBJ2-1 and V is TRBV5-8, with D perhaps matching TRBD2 (5 bases). Germline CDR1 is SGHTS and CDR2 is YDEGEE. This CDR3 is built from 13 residues. V was pared by 4 bases and J by 15 bases, with 20 bases between.

This clone has a handful of counts. The chain couples TRBV6-1 to TRBJ1-1; unclear D gene. This CDR3 comprises 11 residues. Germline V gives CDR1 MNHNS, CDR2 SASEGT. V lost 9 bases and J 1 base, leaving 6 bases between the germline ends. This chain's CDR3 is CASRQNTEAFF. The CDR3 DNA sequence: TGTGCCAGTAGACAGAACACTGAAGCTTTCTTT.

This clone has a handful of counts. The rearrangement links TRBV11-2 to TRBJ2-7; no clear D. The germline V gene has CDR1 SGHAT and CDR2 FQNNGV. This CDR3 contains 17 residues. Trimming left V 0 bases short and J 4 bases short, with 19 bases between. The CDR3 reads CASSLDTSHPNKYEQYF. The CDR3 region has the DNA TGTGCCAGCAGCTTAGATACGTCGCACCCTAATAAGTACGAGCAGTACTTC.

This clone was recorded once. This chain connects TRBV4-3 to TRBJ2-3; 11 positions agree with TRBD1. This CDR3 has 15 amino acids. Germline CDR1 LGHNA, CDR2 YSLEER. V shed 1 base, J shed 4 bases, and the junction held 1 base outside the gene matches. CDR3 bases: TGCGCCAGCAGCCAAGGGGGACAGGGGGCAGATACGCAGTATTTT. This sequence encodes CASSQGGQGADTQYF.

The V and J genes are TRBV19 and TRBJ2-2, with 10 positions matching TRBD1. The germline V gene encodes CDR1 LNHDA and CDR2 SQIVND (reference sequence). There are 15 residues in the CDR3. After removal of 7 bases from V and 6 bases from J, the junction contained 8 bases not matched to a gene. The CDR3 region is CASNAGQGPSGELFF. The CDR3 bases are TGTGCCAGTAATGCGGGACAGGGGCCTTCCGGGGAGCTGTTTTTT.

The rearrangement links TRBV6-5 to TRBJ2-7; tentative D call: TRBD1 (6 bases). V dropped 3 bases and J dropped 0 bases, with 12 bases sitting between them. This CDR3 has 15 residues. Germline loops: CDR1 MNHEY, CDR2 SVGAGI. The CDR3, as DNA: TGTGCCAGCAGTTATACAGGGTCGAGCTCCTACGAGCAGTACTTC. Protein sequence: CASSYTGSSSYEQYF.

The chain employs TRBV7-3 and TRBJ2-3, with D possibly being TRBD1 (6 bases). Germline lookup yields CDR1 SGHTA and CDR2 FQGTGA. Trimming left V 1 base short and J 2 bases short, with 10 bases between. The CDR3 totals 15 residues. The CDR3 is CASSLRGTHTDTQYF. CDR3 bases: TGTGCCAGCAGCTTAAGAGGGACACACACAGATACGCAGTATTTT. The full variable domain, rest sourced from reference TRBV7-3 and TRBJ2-3, is GAGVSQTPSNKVTEKGKYVELRCDPISGHTALYWYRQSLGQGPEFLIYFQGTGAADDSGLPNDRFFAVRPEGSVSTLKIQRTERGDSAVYLCASSLRGTHTDTQYFGPGTRLTVL.

The sample holds a few counts of this clone. The chain is built from TRBV7-3 and TRBJ1-6; D gene uncertain. This CDR3 spans 15 amino acids. V lost 3 bases, J lost 9 bases, and 15 bases lay in between. In germline, CDR1 is SGHTA, CDR2 FQGTGA. The CDR3, as DNA: TGTGCCAGCAGCTTCGGCGGCTACGTCGGTTCACCCCTCCACTTT. Translated, it gives CASSFGGYVGSPLHF.

This clone appeared a few times. The V gene is TRBV5-1, the J gene TRBJ2-2, with 7 bases matching TRBD2. This CDR3 region has 16 residues. Germline V gene lookup returns CDR1 SGHRS and CDR2 YFSETQ. V lost 4 bases to trimming and J lost 1 base; unmatched junction nucleotides: 7. The CDR3 DNA reads TGCGCCAGCAGCCCTGGGAGGGCACTGAACACCGGGGAGCTGTTTTTT. Translation gives CASSPGRALNTGELFF. Combining the CDR3 with reference TRBV5-1 and TRBJ2-2 gives the whole variable domain KAGVTQTPRYLIKTRGQQVTLSCSPISGHRSVSWYQQTPGQGLQFLFEYFSETQRNKGNFPGRFSGRQFSNSRSEMNVSTLELGDSALYLCASSPGRALNTGELFFGEGSRLTVL.

This chain connects TRBV5-5 to TRBJ2-3, with D unclear. The CDR3 contains 14 residues. CDR1 is SGHKS, CDR2 YYEKEE, per germline (reference sequence). Trimming stripped 4 bases from V and 1 base from J, with 10 bases between. The chain's CDR3 is CASSLFEGTDTQYF. Written as DNA, the CDR3 is TGTGCCAGCAGCCTCTTTGAGGGCACAGATACGCAGTATTTT. The full variable domain, completed using reference TRBV5-5 and TRBJ2-3, is DAGVTQSPTHLIKTRGQQVTLRCSPISGHKSVSWYQQVLGQGPQFIFQYYEKEERGRGNFPDRFSARQFPNYSSELNVNALLLGDSALYLCASSLFEGTDTQYFGPGTRLTVL.

This clone is a singleton in its sample. The rearrangement joins TRBV6-1 to TRBJ1-3; 10 bases map to TRBD1. V was clipped by 4 bases and J by 6 bases; unmatched bases: 9. Germline V CDR1 and CDR2: MNHNS, SASEGT. This CDR3 is built from 16 residues. CDR3 coding DNA: TGTGCCAGCAGTGCCTCTTACGGGACAGGGGAAAACACCATATATTTT. Translating gives CASSASYGTGENTIYF.